This T cell receptor (beta chain) stems from a study of T cell clonotyping in hematopoietic cell transplantation. Findings of the study overall: At the given depth, recipient repertoires were over 95% de novo clonotypes.

Notes on this clone: As yet, its antigen is unknown.

Generated by immunoSEQ multiplex PCR, the TCRdb table keeps only in-frame clones and is missing some. Here the sample spans 9,500 to 12,000 clones, 89% being singletons. The CDR3 runs 13 residues. Looked up from germline, CDR1 is LNHDA and CDR2 is SQIVND (reference sequence). V lost 8 bases to trimming and J lost 0 bases; unmatched junction nucleotides: 3. Blood collection times were about day -28 and days 30, 100, 180 posttransplant. The clonotype originates from a male patient aged 60 to 75 who had an allogeneic stem cell transplant from an unrelated donor, so the T cells may come from the graft donor. Some clones in this sample may be carry-over from other donors' samples. The starting material was PBMCs, obtained 180 days after allogeneic stem cell transplant. The chain joins TRBV19 to TRBJ1-1; 7 bases line up with TRBD1. CDR3 coding DNA: TGTGCCAGTCGGGACAGCTTGAACACTGAAGCTTTCTTT. Translating it yields CASRDSLNTEAFF.